One sample yielded the 29 T cell receptor beta chains listed below, sequenced in a study of blood T cell repertoires in COVID-19 (dated by TCRdb to 2020 to 2021). Library generation was performed with the immunoSEQ multiplex PCR assay. TCRdb took this table from immuneACCESS and kept in-frame rearrangements with V and J called. Such tables lack part of the clones; where checked against another copy, unresolved V genes explain under half of the gap, and the rest is unexplained. Recorded for this sample are 300,000 to 400,000 clones; around 89% of them occurred a single time. The ten largest clonotypes hold 0.95% to 1% of the sample. The sequenced sample consisted of PBMCs or T cells enriched from blood (not recorded which). All receptors come from a woman aged 25 to 45 with acute COVID-19.

This chain links TRBV4-1 with TRBJ1-6; TRBD1 aligns across 7 bases. The CDR3 has 15 residues. J was trimmed by 13 bases and V by 1 base; bases with no gene match: 10. Per germline, CDR1 MGHRA and CDR2 YSYEKL. CDR3 loop: CASSQGRDSRWPLHF. The CDR3 DNA reads as TGCGCCAGCAGCCAAGGGCGGGACAGCCGTTGGCCCCTCCACTTT.

This chain uses TRBV7-9 with TRBJ1-2; possibly TRBD1 for D (5 bases). Deletions cut 4 bases from V and 0 bases from J, with 15 bases between. Germline V gene sequence: CDR1 SEHNR, CDR2 FQNEAQ (reference sequence). This CDR3 contains 16 residues. The CDR3 loop is CASSSSRQPSNYGYTF. DNA of the CDR3: TGTGCCAGCAGCTCCTCGAGACAGCCCTCTAACTATGGCTACACCTTC.

The genes are TRBV3-1 (or the pseudogene TRBV3-2) and TRBJ2-1; the match to TRBD2 covers 11 bases. J lost 8 bases, V lost 3 bases, and 6 bases had no gene match. Looked up from germline, CDR1 is LGHDT and CDR2 is YNNKEL (reference sequence). The CDR3 sequence is 15 residues long. CDR3 region: CASSHVAGGRDEQFF. Written as DNA, the CDR3 is TGTGCCAGCAGCCATGTAGCGGGGGGGCGTGATGAGCAGTTCTTC.

The rearrangement joins TRBV27 to TRBJ2-7, with a weak D call TRBD1 (6 bases). This CDR3 has 14 residues. Trimming shortened V by 3 bases and J by 4 bases, and 13 bases separated the two germline ends. The V gene's germline CDR1 is MNHEY and CDR2 SMNVEV (reference sequence). The CDR3 nucleotides read TGTGCCAGCAGTTTGATGGACAGAGATTACGAGCAGTACTTC. Translation: CASSLMDRDYEQYF.

The genes are TRBV19 and TRBJ2-1, with a tentative D call TRBD1 (6 bases). Trimming stripped 5 bases from V and 5 bases from J, with 7 bases between. Germline values: CDR1 LNHDA, CDR2 SQIVND (reference sequence). This CDR3 spans 12 amino acids. The CDR3 protein is CASSWTDNEQFF. Here the CDR3 DNA reads TGTGCCAGTAGTTGGACAGACAATGAGCAGTTCTTC.

CDR3 loop: CASSGQGRSPLHF. The DNA of the CDR3 is TGCGCCAGCAGTGGACAGGGACGATCACCCCTCCACTTT. The J gene is TRBJ1-6, the V gene TRBV10-1; 7 bases map to TRBD1. V was clipped by 4 bases and J by 10 bases; unmatched bases: 4. Germline lookup yields CDR1 WNHNN and CDR2 SYGVQD (reference sequence). The CDR3 is 13 amino acids.

The chain uses TRBV12-5 and TRBJ2-3; D may be TRBD1 (7 bases). The CDR3 loop spans 16 amino acids. V lost 4 bases, J lost 4 bases, and 18 bases lay in between. Germline V lookup: CDR1 LGHNT, CDR2 FRNRAP. The CDR3, as DNA: TGTGCTAGTGGTTGGGACTCCGGGACAGCGTCAGATACGCAGTATTTT. Translated: CASGWDSGTASDTQYF.

The chain recombines TRBV7-2 with TRBJ1-2, with 8 bases matching TRBD1. The J segment lost 4 bases and the V segment lost 5 bases, leaving 6 bases of the junction unmatched. The CDR3 sequence is 14 residues long. CDR1 SGHTA and CDR2 FQGNSA come from the germline V gene. The CDR3: CASSDWTGPYGYTF. CDR3 in DNA: TGTGCCAGCAGCGATTGGACAGGGCCCTATGGCTACACCTTC.

The chain combines TRBV7-9 with TRBJ2-1; unclear D gene. V was trimmed by 4 bases and J by 7 bases, leaving 8 bases between them. The germline CDR1 and CDR2 sequences are SEHNR and FQNEAQ (reference sequence). This CDR3 comprises 12 residues. The CDR3 nucleotides read TGTGCCAGCAGCTCAGGTCGGAATGAGCAGTTCTTC. Its translation is CASSSGRNEQFF.

The chain links TRBV6-4 to TRBJ2-3; possible D gene TRBD2, 5 bases. V was clipped by 6 bases and J by 2 bases, with 12 bases between them. The V gene's germline CDR1 is MRHNA and CDR2 SNTAGT. CDR3 size: 14 residues. The CDR3 nucleotides read TGTGCCAGCAGCAGGACTGACTCCACAGATACGCAGTATTTT. It encodes CASSRTDSTDTQYF.

The rearrangement uses TRBV5-1 and TRBJ2-1, with 9 bases identical to TRBD2. The trim removed 3 bases at V and 4 bases at J, leaving 5 bases unmatched. CDR3 size: 15 residues. Germline assignment: CDR1 SGHRS and CDR2 YFSETQ. CDR3 sequence reads: CASSYLAGRYNEQFF. DNA of the CDR3: TGCGCCAGCAGCTACCTAGCGGGGCGGTACAATGAGCAGTTCTTC.

This clone was seen ten or more times. The chain uses TRBV6-1 and TRBJ1-2, with 7 bases lining up with TRBD1. V shed 2 bases and J 3 bases; nucleotides not matched to a gene: 0. The V gene's germline CDR1 is MNHNS and CDR2 SASEGT. This CDR3 comprises 13 residues. CDR3 sequence (DNA): TGTGCCAGCAGTGAAACAGGGGACTATGGCTACACCTTC. Residues: CASSETGDYGYTF.

The chain uses TRBV6-5 and TRBJ2-2, with D uncertain. Germline CDR1 and CDR2: MNHEY and SVGAGI. The CDR3 is 13 residues long. Trimming removed 8 bases at V and 3 bases at J, with 10 bases between. CDR3 DNA: TGTGCCAGCTTGACACCTTACACCGGGGAGCTGTTTTTT. Its protein product is CASLTPYTGELFF.

This clone was seen once. V usage is TRBV5-4 and J usage is TRBJ1-3, with 8 positions matching TRBD1. CDR1 is SGHNT, CDR2 YYREEE, per germline (reference sequence). V was pared by 3 bases and J by 3 bases, with 2 bases of the junction left unmatched. The CDR3 has 14 amino acids. In DNA form, the CDR3 reads TGTGCCAGCAGCTCGACAGGGGTTGGAAACACCATATATTTT. Protein product: CASSSTGVGNTIYF. The full variable domain, its missing parts supplied by reference TRBV5-4 and TRBJ1-3, is ETGVTQSPTHLIKTRGQQVTLRCSSQSGHNTVSWYQQALGQGPQFIFQYYREEENGRGNFPPRFSGLQFPNYSSELNVNALELDDSALYLCASSSTGVGNTIYFGEGSWLTVV.

The chain joins TRBV19 to TRBJ1-4, with no clear D. Germline V gene lookup returns CDR1 LNHDA and CDR2 SQIVND (reference sequence). Trimming removed 3 bases at V and 7 bases at J, with 15 bases between. The CDR3 loop spans 15 amino acids. CDR3 amino acids: CASSIKREGTEKLFF. The CDR3 region has the DNA TGTGCCAGTAGTATTAAACGGGAGGGAACTGAAAAACTGTTTTTT.

This chain uses TRBV4-1 with TRBJ2-7; 9 positions agree with TRBD2. Germline values: CDR1 MGHRA, CDR2 YSYEKL. The CDR3 runs to 14 residues. V was pared by 3 bases and J by 4 bases, with 4 bases of the junction left unmatched. CDR3 protein: CASSQAGGSYEQYF. The CDR3 coding sequence is TGCGCCAGCAGCCAGGCGGGGGGGTCATACGAGCAGTACTTC.

This rearrangement joins TRBV5-1 to TRBJ2-2; 8 bases line up with TRBD1. Germline CDR1 reads SGHRS; CDR2 reads YFSETQ. This CDR3 has 17 amino acids. The J segment lost 4 bases and the V segment lost 4 bases, leaving 12 bases of the junction unmatched. The CDR3 DNA reads as TGCGCCAGCAGCCCCCAAGGCCAGGGGGCTGGCACCGGGGAGCTGTTTTTT. Translated: CASSPQGQGAGTGELFF.

V usage is TRBV5-1 and J usage is TRBJ2-5; the match to TRBD1 covers 8 bases. CDR3 size: 16 residues. J was trimmed by 5 bases and V by 4 bases; bases with no gene match: 13. CDR1 is SGHRS and CDR2 is YFSETQ in the germline V gene. CDR3 in DNA: TGCGCCAGCAGCCAGGGGGGCCATCGGACAGGGGAGACCCAGTACTTC. It translates to CASSQGGHRTGETQYF. Filled out from reference TRBV5-1 and TRBJ2-5, the complete variable domain reads KAGVTQTPRYLIKTRGQQVTLSCSPISGHRSVSWYQQTPGQGLQFLFEYFSETQRNKGNFPGRFSGRQFSNSRSEMNVSTLELGDSALYLCASSQGGHRTGETQYFGPGTRLLVL.

The rearrangement uses TRBV7-9 and TRBJ2-7, with D perhaps matching TRBD2 (7 bases). The germline V gene encodes CDR1 SEHNR and CDR2 FQNEAQ (reference sequence). Trimming removed 0 bases at V and 2 bases at J, with 17 bases between. The CDR3 is 17 amino acids. This chain's CDR3 is CASSLALGQGRAYEQYF. For the CDR3, the DNA is TGTGCCAGCAGCTTAGCGCTGGGGCAGGGGAGGGCCTACGAGCAGTACTTC.

Only one count was recorded for this clone. The chain couples TRBV5-4 to TRBJ1-1; TRBD1 matches 8 bases. The CDR3 covers 12 residues. Germline-derived CDR1 and CDR2 are SGHNT and YYREEE (reference sequence). V dropped 5 bases and J dropped 7; count of bases not matched to a gene: 4. This CDR3 reads CASRRGTGEAFF. CDR3 DNA: TGTGCCAGCAGACGCGGGACAGGTGAAGCTTTCTTT.

The J gene is TRBJ2-7, the V gene TRBV19; D possibly corresponds to TRBD1 (6 bases). Germline loops: CDR1 LNHDA, CDR2 SQIVND (reference sequence). V lost 3 bases and J 2 bases, leaving 8 bases between the germline ends. The CDR3 runs to 13 residues. DNA of the CDR3: TGTGCCAGTAGTATCTCAGGGGCCTACGAGCAGTACTTC. It codes for CASSISGAYEQYF.

This clone was seen a handful of times. V and J are TRBV12-5 and TRBJ1-3, with D perhaps TRBD1 (5 bases). This CDR3 contains 14 residues. In germline, CDR1 is LGHNT, CDR2 FRNRAP. V dropped 9 bases and J dropped 1 base, with 13 bases sitting between them. The CDR3 DNA sequence: TGTGCTAGCCGTCGGGGGGGGTCTGGAAACACCATATATTTT. It specifies CASRRGGSGNTIYF.

The V call is TRBV3-1 (or the pseudogene TRBV3-2), the J call TRBJ2-7; 8 positions match TRBD1. Germline assignment: CDR1 LGHDT and CDR2 YNNKEL (reference sequence). The V and J ends lost 1 base and 6 bases, in that order; junction bases with no gene match: 5. The CDR3 is 14 residues long. CDR3 DNA sequence: TGTGCCAGCAGCCAAGTAGGGACAGGAGCCGAGCAGTACTTC. Protein: CASSQVGTGAEQYF.

The CDR3 reads CASSHSYEQYF. The CDR3, as DNA: TGTGCCAGCAGCCACTCCTACGAGCAGTACTTC. V gene TRBV7-2 combines with J gene TRBJ2-7, with D uncertain. The CDR3 has 11 residues. V was shortened by 5 bases and J by 0 bases, with 2 bases between the two germline ends. CDR1 and CDR2 (germline): SGHTA, FQGNSA.

The chain combines TRBV9 with TRBJ2-1; 12 nucleotides agree with TRBD2. Germline values: CDR1 SGDLS, CDR2 YYNGEE. J gave up 4 bases and V 3 bases, and 5 bases lay outside the gene matches. The CDR3 is made up of 16 amino acids. The CDR3: CASSALAGGIYNEQFF. The CDR3 nucleotides read TGTGCCAGCAGCGCACTAGCGGGGGGAATATACAATGAGCAGTTCTTC.

Regarding this clone: Different DNA sequences within this sample yield the same CDR3. The rearrangement joins TRBV5-1 to TRBJ1-5; the match to TRBD1 covers 7 bases. V was clipped by 1 base and J by 4 bases; unmatched bases: 5. Germline V gene lookup returns CDR1 SGHRS and CDR2 YFSETQ. The CDR3 covers 15 residues. CDR3 sequence: CASSLLGQPNQPQHF. The CDR3 DNA reads as TGCGCCAGCAGCTTGTTGGGACAGCCAAATCAGCCCCAGCATTTT. Complete variable domain (other parts from reference TRBV5-1 and TRBJ1-5): KAGVTQTPRYLIKTRGQQVTLSCSPISGHRSVSWYQQTPGQGLQFLFEYFSETQRNKGNFPGRFSGRQFSNSRSEMNVSTLELGDSALYLCASSLLGQPNQPQHFGDGTRLSIL.

The chain links TRBV15 to TRBJ2-3; weak D call: TRBD1 (6 bases). Germline V lookup: CDR1 LNHNV, CDR2 YYDKDF (reference sequence). CDR3 length: 17 amino acids. V was shortened by 1 base and J by 1 base, with 15 bases between the two germline ends. The chain's CDR3 is CATSRAVGGHRTDTQYF. The CDR3 DNA reads TGTGCCACCAGCAGAGCGGTTGGGGGACACCGCACAGATACGCAGTATTTT.

The chain combines TRBV6-4 with TRBJ1-2; TRBD1 aligns across 10 bases. CDR1 and CDR2 (germline): MRHNA, SNTAGT. The V gene end was trimmed by 5 bases and the J gene end by 2 bases; junction bases not matched to a gene: 11. This CDR3 has 17 amino acids. CDR3 nucleotides: TGTGCCAGCAGTCCTACCGGGACAGGGGCTGTAAACTATGGCTACACCTTC. This gives the protein CASSPTGTGAVNYGYTF.

The gene calls are TRBV28 and TRBJ1-1; D perhaps matches TRBD1 (5 bases). The CDR3 loop spans 15 amino acids. Trimming cost V 7 bases and J 1 base, with 16 bases left between them. Germline V gene lookup returns CDR1 MDHEN and CDR2 SYDVKM. Written as DNA, the CDR3 is TGTGCCAGCACCGCAGGGTTCGCGGAGAACACTGAAGCTTTCTTT. Translation gives CASTAGFAENTEAFF.